These T cell receptor beta chains were read from a single sample in a study of blood T cell repertoires in COVID-19. The method was immunoSEQ multiplex PCR; TCRdb's version includes in-frame clones alone and lacks a portion of them. The sample consists of 100,000 to 140,000 clones, 89% of them appearing once. Sequenced: peripheral blood. These receptors were obtained from a man aged 40-55 years with active or convalescent COVID-19. Each CDR3 is given with its conserved first and last residue.

J	V	CDR3
TRBJ2-7	TRBV4-1	CASSWTSETYEQYF
TRBJ1-2	TRBV19	CASSIDGGTYGYTF
TRBJ1-2	TRBV10-3	CAISEFQGNRGYTF
TRBJ1-2	TRBV12-3/TRBV12-4	CASKSGAFYGYTF
TRBJ1-2	TRBV11-2	CASSPHHLGDGYTF
TRBJ1-5	TRBV28	CASSLLRPDNQPQHF
TRBJ2-4	TRBV3-1/TRBV3-2	CASSQGLAGGAPQYF
TRBJ2-5	TRBV30	CAWSFGNQETQYF
TRBJ1-2	TRBV7-2	CASSPHRANYGYTF
TRBJ1-1	TRBV6-5	CASSYSGGPEAFF
TRBJ1-1	TRBV7-3	CASSLWGQGAHTEAFF
TRBJ2-1	TRBV10-1	CASGAGTGMFNEQFF
TRBJ2-7	TRBV21-1	CASESEQYF
TRBJ1-5	TRBV19	CASSARGQAVGTQHF
TRBJ2-2	TRBV9	CASSVVGTGGLHGELFF
TRBJ2-1	TRBV11-2	CASSLAGLLPGQFF
TRBJ1-2	TRBV12-3/TRBV12-4	CASTLQGGYGYTF
TRBJ1-5	TRBV6-1	CASSEYDQPQHF
TRBJ1-3	TRBV28	CASTPTGSGNTIYF
TRBJ1-4	TRBV6-5	CASSFQGATEKLFF
TRBJ1-1	TRBV5-4	CASSLGTNLNTEAFF
TRBJ2-7	TRBV3-1/TRBV3-2	CASSSGTSPHEQYF
TRBJ2-1	TRBV19	CASSIYGSGVSSYNEQFF
TRBJ1-1	TRBV5-1	CASSSPYELYPEAFF
TRBJ2-2	TRBV18	CASSPPVSPRGWTSNTGELFF
TRBJ1-4	TRBV7-2	CASSTGYPNEKLFF
TRBJ1-5	TRBV12-5	CASGLGQGEPQHF
TRBJ2-2	TRBV27	CASMRASGLRTGELFF
TRBJ1-2	TRBV4-3	CASSQANTPPYYGYTF
TRBJ1-1	TRBV29-1	CSVAGPKNTEAFF
TRBJ2-1	TRBV4-1	CASTIYPGLAANEQFF
TRBJ2-5	TRBV5-4	CASSPPGQRETQYF
TRBJ1-1	TRBV27	CASSLLPNTEAFF
TRBJ1-2	TRBV10-3	CAITPDRGTYGYTF